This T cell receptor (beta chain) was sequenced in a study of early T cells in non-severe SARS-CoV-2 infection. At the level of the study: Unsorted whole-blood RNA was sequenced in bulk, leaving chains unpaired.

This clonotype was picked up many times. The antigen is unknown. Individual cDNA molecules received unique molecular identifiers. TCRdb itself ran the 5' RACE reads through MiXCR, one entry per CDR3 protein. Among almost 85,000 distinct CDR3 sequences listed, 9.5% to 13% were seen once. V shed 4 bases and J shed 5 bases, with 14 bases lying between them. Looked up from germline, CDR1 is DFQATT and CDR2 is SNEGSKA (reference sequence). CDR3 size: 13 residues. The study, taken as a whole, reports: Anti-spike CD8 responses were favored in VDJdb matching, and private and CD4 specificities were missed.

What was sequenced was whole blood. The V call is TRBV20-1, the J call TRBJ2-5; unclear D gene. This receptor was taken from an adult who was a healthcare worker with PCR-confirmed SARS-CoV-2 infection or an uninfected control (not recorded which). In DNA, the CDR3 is TGCAGTGCTACGCTTAGCAACCGTGAGACCCAGTACTTC. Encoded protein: CSATLSNRETQYF.